Below, one TCR beta chain is given with its context. Its antigen remains unidentified. Base qualities are missing; no much larger clone stands one base away. The receptor library was made with the immunoSEQ multiplex PCR assay. For TCR sequencing, RNA was extracted from every sample and reverse transcribed into cDNA to serve as template. First-strand cDNA was synthesized with SuperScript III using a 2:1 mix of oligo-dT and random hexamers. A synthetic immune receptor repertoire was used to assess amplification bias, and residual bias was removed computationally. In the authors' own workflow: Raw reads were preprocessed to remove errors, and CDR3 was defined by IMGT conventions from the conserved cysteine to phenylalanine. To get clonality, Shannon entropy was normalized by log2 of the number of productive unique TCRs and the result was subtracted from 1. Whether each scalp clone was CD4 or CD8 was inferred by checking scalp TCRbeta sequences against the CD4 and CD8 repertoires from sorted blood. TCRdb retrieved this table from immuneACCESS and kept in-frame rearrangements only. Not all clones are present; in checked studies, unresolved V genes account for under half, and no reason is known for the remainder. V and J calls and clone size are as listed in that table; D and trimming were resolved from the DNA. The sample table lists roughly 100,000 clones, around 47% of them with a count of one. The biggest ten clones account for 18% of the sample.

This specimen belongs to a study of CD8+ T cells in alopecia areata (dated by TCRdb to 2016 to 2019). Regarding the study in general: The treated patients took part in an open-label pilot trial in which moderate-to-severe alopecia areata was treated with oral tofacitinib at 5 to 10 mg twice daily. Tofacitinib was administered for 6 to 18 months, and 6 months of follow-up off drug were then conducted to assess delayed response and recurrence. Disease severity in treated patients was measured with the SALT score, which quantifies the percentage of affected scalp surface area. To study T cell clonal expansion in alopecia areata, the researchers applied high-throughput TCRbeta sequencing to both the C3H/HeJ mouse model and human patients. In humans, TCRbeta sequencing was performed on scalp tissue and on sorted CD4+ and CD8+ peripheral blood T cells from healthy controls and from patients with patchy or totalis/universalis alopecia areata. Tofacitinib-treated patients had biopsies at baseline and at 4 and 24 weeks of treatment, with a later scalp biopsy in several patients. Scalp clonality was compared across normal scalp (n=4), patchy alopecia areata scalp (n=8), and alopecia totalis/universalis scalp (n=8). RNA was extracted with the PAXgene miRNA kit for fixed scalp, the miRNeasy kit for PBMCs, and the RNeasy kit for mouse skin. Amplification of TCRbeta CDR3 regions was done by immunoSEQ multiplex PCR using 35 Vbeta forward primers and 13 Jbeta reverse primers.

Reading the label with the study, this specimen's time point is: around 22 weeks on oral tofacitinib. The meaning of the sample's treatment or condition label: oral pan-JAK inhibitor, 5-10 mg twice daily. Lesional scalp punch biopsies and peripheral blood were obtained from alopecia areata patients. PBMCs were isolated by density centrifugation and stained for CD3, CD4 and CD8, after which CD4+ and CD8+ T cells were sorted on a FACSAria. Here is what the overall study found, with its caveats: Many expanded lesional clones were found to persist in scalp and blood during tofacitinib treatment, and relapse after treatment cessation may be partly explained by this persistence. The treated cohort was small, with a single nonresponder, so links between baseline CD8+ expansion and response need larger studies. Unlike mouse skin, where gammadelta T cells dominate, normal human skin contains resident alphabeta T cells that get sequenced too, which complicates analysis of the scalp TCR repertoire. Compared with normal scalp, lesional scalp had higher clonality and more expanded CD8+ clones, particularly in alopecia totalis/universalis, a pattern that suggests antigenic drive. Shared TCR sequences between patients were less evident than in mice, which may be partly attributable to HLA diversity in the patient population. Tofacitinib significantly lowered scalp clonality and the number of expanded CD8+ clones among the top 100 scalp clones.

Germline trimming: 7 bases from V, 5 bases from J; junction bases outside gene matches: 8. The CDR3 covers 15 residues, taking in both the cysteine and the phenylalanine. Only CDR3 DNA remains: 45 bases, in frame from the first base. The germline V gene (reference sequence) provides CDR1 PRHDT and CDR2 FYEKMQ. This sequence originates from a human donor with alopecia areata. The specimen comprised CD8+ T cells sorted from blood, sampled at week 24, from a patient treated with tofacitinib. Recombination connected TRBV13 to TRBJ2-1; the junction holds 10 bases that match TRBD2. The bases read TGTGCCAGCACCTTTCGGACTAGCGGAAACAATGAGCAGTTCTTC. Its coded protein is CASTFRTSGNNEQFF.